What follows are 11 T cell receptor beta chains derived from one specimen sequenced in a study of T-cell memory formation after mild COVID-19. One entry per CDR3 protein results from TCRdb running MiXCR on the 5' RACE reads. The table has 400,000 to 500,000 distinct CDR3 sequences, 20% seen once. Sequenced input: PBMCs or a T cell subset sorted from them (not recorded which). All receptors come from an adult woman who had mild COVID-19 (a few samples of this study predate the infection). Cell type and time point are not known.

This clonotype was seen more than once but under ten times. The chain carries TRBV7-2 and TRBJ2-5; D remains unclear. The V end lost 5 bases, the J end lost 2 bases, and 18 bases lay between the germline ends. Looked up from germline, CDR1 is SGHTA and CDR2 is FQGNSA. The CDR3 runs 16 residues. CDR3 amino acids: CASSQSAVLTQETQYF. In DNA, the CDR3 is TGTGCCAGCAGCCAGTCAGCCGTTCTGACTCAAGAGACCCAGTACTTC.

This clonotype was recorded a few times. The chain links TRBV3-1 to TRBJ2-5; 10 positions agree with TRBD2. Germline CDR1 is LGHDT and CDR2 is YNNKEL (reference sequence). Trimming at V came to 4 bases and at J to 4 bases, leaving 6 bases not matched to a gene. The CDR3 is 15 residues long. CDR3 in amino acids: CASSPGLARGETQYF. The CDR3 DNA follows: TGTGCCAGCAGCCCGGGACTAGCGCGGGGAGAGACCCAGTACTTC.

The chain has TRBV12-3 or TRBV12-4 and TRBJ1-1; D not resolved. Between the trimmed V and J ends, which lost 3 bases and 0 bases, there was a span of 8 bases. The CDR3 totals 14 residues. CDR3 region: CASSFSGMNTEAFF. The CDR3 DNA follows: TGTGCCAGCAGTTTTTCCGGTATGAACACTGAAGCTTTCTTT.

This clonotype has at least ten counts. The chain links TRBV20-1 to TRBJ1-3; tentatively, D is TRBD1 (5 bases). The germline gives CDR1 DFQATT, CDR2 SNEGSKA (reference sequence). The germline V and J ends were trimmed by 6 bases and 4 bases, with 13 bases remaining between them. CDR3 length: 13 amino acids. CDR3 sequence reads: CSAGGTVGNTIYF. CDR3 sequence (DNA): TGCAGTGCGGGAGGGACCGTAGGAAACACCATATATTTT.

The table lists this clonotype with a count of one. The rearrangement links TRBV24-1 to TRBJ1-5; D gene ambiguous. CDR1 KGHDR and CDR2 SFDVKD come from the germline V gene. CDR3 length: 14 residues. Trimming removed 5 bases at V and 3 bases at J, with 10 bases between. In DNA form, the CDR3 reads TGTGCCACCAGTGCCGGACGGTACAATCAGCCCCAGCATTTT. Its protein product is CATSAGRYNQPQHF.

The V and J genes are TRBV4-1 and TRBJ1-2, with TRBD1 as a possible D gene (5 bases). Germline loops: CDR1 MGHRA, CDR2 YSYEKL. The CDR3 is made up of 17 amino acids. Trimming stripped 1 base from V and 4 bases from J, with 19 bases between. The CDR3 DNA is TGCGCCAGCAGCCAAGGGGTCAGGGATGGGGCGTCCTATGGCTACACCTTC. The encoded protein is CASSQGVRDGASYGYTF.

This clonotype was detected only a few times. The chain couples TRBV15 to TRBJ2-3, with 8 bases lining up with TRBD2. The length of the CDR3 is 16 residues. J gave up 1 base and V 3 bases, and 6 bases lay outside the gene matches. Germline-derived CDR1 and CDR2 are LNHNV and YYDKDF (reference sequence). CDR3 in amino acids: CATSSLTGGGTDTQYF. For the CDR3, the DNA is TGTGCCACCAGCAGCCTCACGGGGGGGGGCACAGATACGCAGTATTTT.

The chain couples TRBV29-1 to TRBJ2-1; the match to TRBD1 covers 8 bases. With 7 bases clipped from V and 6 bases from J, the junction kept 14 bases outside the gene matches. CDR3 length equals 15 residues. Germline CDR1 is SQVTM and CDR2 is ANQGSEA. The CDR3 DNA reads TGCAGCGCACTCCCGGGACAGGCCGTGACCAATGAGCAGTTCTTC. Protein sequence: CSALPGQAVTNEQFF.

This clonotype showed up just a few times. The CDR3 sequence is CASSLEGLAGAAQYF. In nucleotides, the CDR3 is TGTGCCAGCAGCTTAGAGGGACTAGCGGGGGCCGCGCAGTATTTT. The V call is TRBV7-3, the J call TRBJ2-3; 14 nucleotides align to TRBD2. In germline, CDR1 is SGHTA, CDR2 FQGTGA. After removal of 2 bases from V and 10 bases from J, the junction contained 5 bases not matched to a gene. The CDR3 runs to 15 residues.

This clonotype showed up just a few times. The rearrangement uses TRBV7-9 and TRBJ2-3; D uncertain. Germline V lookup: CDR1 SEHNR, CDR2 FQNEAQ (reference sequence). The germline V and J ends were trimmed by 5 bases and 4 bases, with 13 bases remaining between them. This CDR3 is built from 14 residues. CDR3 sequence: CASSDKTRPDTQYF. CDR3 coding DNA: TGTGCCAGCAGCGATAAGACGCGCCCAGATACGCAGTATTTT. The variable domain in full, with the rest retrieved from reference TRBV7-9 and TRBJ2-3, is DTGVSQNPRHKITKRGQNVTFRCDPISEHNRLYWYRQTLGQGPEFLTYFQNEAQLEKSRLLSDRFSAERPKGSFSTLEIQRTEQGDSAMYLCASSDKTRPDTQYFGPGTRLTVL.

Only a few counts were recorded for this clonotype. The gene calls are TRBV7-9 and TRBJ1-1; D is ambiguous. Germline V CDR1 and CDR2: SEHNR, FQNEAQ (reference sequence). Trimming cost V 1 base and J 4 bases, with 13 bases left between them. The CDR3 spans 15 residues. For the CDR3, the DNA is TGTGCCAGCAGCTTAGGGCTGCGAGGTGGCACTGAAGCTTTCTTT. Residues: CASSLGLRGGTEAFF. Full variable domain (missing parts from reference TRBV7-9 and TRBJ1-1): DTGVSQNPRHKITKRGQNVTFRCDPISEHNRLYWYRQTLGQGPEFLTYFQNEAQLEKSRLLSDRFSAERPKGSFSTLEIQRTEQGDSAMYLCASSLGLRGGTEAFFGQGTRLTVV.